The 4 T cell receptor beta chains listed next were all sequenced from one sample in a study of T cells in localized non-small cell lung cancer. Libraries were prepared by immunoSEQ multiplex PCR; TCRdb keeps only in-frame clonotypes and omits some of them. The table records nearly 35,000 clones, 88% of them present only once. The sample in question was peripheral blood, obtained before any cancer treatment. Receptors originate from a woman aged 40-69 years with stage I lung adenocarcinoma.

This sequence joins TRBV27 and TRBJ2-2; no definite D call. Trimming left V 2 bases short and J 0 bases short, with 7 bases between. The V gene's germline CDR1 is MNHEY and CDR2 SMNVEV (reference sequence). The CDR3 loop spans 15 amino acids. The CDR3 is CASSLVRPNTGELFF. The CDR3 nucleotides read TGTGCCAGCAGTTTAGTCAGGCCGAACACCGGGGAGCTGTTTTTT.

The DNA for the CDR3 is TGTGCCAGCAGTTTATCAAGGGGGGGAAATGAAAAACTGTTTTTT. Amino acids: CASSLSRGGNEKLFF. The chain combines TRBV27 with TRBJ1-4; possible D gene TRBD1, 6 bases. The CDR3 is made up of 15 amino acids. Germline values: CDR1 MNHEY, CDR2 SMNVEV (reference sequence). Trimming left V 0 bases short and J 5 bases short, with 10 bases between.

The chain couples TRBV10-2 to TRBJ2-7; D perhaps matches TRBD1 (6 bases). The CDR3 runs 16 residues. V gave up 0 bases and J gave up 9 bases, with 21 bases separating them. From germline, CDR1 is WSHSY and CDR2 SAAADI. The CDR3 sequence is CASSESWGHRLYLQYF. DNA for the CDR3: TGCGCCAGCAGTGAGTCGTGGGGACATAGGCTTTATTTGCAGTACTTC.

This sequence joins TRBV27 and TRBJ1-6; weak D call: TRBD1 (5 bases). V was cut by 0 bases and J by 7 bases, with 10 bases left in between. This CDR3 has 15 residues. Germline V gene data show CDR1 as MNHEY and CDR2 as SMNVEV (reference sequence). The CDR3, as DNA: TGTGCCAGCAGTTTATCACAGGAAAACAATTCACCCCTCCACTTT. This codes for CASSLSQENNSPLHF.